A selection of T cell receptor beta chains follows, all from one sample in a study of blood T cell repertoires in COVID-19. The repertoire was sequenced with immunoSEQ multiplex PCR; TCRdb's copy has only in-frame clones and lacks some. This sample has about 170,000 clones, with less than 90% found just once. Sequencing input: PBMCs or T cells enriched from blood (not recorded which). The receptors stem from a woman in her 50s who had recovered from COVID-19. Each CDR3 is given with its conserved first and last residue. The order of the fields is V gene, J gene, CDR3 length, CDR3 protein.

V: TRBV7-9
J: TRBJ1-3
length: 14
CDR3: CASSLGPSGNTIYF

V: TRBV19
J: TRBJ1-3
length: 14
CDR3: CASSPLTTGNTIYF

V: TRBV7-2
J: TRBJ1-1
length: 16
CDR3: CASSLGSGGANTEAFF

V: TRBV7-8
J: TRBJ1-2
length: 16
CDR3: CASSLEWVDRVNGYTF

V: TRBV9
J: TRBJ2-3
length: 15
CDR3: CASSGRTGSTDTQYF

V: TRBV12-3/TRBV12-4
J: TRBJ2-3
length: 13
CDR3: CATPAVHPDTQYF

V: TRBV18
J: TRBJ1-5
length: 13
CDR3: CASSREQAQPQHF

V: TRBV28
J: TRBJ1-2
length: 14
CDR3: CASRTYKGQAGYTF

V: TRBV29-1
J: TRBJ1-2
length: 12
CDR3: CSVADSPYGYTF

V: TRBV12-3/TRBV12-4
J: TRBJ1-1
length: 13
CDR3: CASSRQGSAEAFF

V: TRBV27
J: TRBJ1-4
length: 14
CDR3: CASSVQGANEKLFF

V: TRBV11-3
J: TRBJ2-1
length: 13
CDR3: CASSSTGLGGQFF

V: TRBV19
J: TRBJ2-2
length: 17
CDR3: CVSTEGVPLSGFPELFF

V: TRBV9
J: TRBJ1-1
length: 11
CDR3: CASSGNRGAFF

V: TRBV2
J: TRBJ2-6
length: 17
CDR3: CASQGQGRFSGANVLTF

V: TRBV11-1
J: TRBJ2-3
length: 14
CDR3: CASSHPSDTDTQYF

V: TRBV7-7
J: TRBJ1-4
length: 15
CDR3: CASSLTGSRNEKLFF

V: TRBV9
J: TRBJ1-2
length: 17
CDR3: CASSAPGTGGFGYGYTF

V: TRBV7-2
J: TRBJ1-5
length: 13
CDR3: CASSYRGVQPQHF

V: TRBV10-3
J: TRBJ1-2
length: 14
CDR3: CAISESLGDYGYTF

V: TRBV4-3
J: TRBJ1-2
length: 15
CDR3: CASSQRDRGVYGYTF

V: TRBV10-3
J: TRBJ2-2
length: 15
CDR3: CAIGLAGGNTGELFF

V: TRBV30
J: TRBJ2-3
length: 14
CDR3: CAWTASGRTDTQYF

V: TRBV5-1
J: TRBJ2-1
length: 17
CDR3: CASSPWQLAGGHNEQFF

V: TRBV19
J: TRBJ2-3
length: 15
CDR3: CASSIRQGEGDTQYF

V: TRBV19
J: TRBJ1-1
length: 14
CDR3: CASSPRQGETEAFF

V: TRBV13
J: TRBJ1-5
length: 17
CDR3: CASSLTTGSGSNQPQHF

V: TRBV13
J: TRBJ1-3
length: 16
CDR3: CASSLAGPGSGNTIYF

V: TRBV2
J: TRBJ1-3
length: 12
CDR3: CASKSSGNTIYF

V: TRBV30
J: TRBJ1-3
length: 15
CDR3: CAWSVAGQGGNTIYF

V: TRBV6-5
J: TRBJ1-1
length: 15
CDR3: CASSYSQDSYTEAFF

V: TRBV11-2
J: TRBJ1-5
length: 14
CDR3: CASSSVKQDQPQHF

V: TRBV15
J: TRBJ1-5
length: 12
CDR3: CATGQSNQPQHF

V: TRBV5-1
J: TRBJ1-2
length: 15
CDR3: CASSPRTGANYGYTF

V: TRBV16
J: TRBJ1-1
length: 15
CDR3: CASSQSRQGGTEAFF

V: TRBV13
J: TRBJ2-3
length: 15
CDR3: CASSFVSGSTDTQYF

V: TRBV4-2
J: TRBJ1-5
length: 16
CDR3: CASSQETGQDNQPQHF

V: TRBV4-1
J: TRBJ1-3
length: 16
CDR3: CASSRRAAEDRNTIYF

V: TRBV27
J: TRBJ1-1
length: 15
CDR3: CASSPRNYPNTEAFF

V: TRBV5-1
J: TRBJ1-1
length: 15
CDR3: CASSMGWEGTPEAFF

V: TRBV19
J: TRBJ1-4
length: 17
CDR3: CASSRDSPGATNERLFF

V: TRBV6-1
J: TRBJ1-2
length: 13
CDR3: CASSEGRSRGYTF

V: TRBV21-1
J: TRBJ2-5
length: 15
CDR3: CASSDQTSGQETQYF

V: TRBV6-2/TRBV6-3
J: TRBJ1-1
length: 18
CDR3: CASSYYRGTPYMNTEAFF

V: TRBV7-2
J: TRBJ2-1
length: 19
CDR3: CASSLRVSSGGFTYNEQFF

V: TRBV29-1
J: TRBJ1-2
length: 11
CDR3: CSVPSGGGYTF

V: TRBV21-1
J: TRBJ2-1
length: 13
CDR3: CASSMGQYNEQFF

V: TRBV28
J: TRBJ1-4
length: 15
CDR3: CASSLGDRANEKLFF

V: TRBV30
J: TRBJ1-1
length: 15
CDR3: CASNPGQLRNTEAFF

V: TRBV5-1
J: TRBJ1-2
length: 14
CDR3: CASSSRTGNYGYTF

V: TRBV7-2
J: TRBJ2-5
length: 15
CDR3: CATSMDSGRSETQYF

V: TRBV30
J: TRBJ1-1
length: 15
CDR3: CAWTLRGTGSTEAFF

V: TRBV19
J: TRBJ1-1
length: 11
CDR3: CASRWSTEAFF

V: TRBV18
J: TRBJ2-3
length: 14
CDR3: CASSPRGIADTQYF

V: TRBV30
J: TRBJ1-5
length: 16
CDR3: CAWSVLGFPGNQPQHF

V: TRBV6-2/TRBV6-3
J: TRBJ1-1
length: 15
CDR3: CASSLPGQSNTEAFF

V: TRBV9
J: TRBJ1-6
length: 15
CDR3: CASSVAGQINSPLHF

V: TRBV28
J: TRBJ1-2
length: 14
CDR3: CASHSWDRNYGYTF

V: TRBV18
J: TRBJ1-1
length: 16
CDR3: CASSPTLTGTNTEAFF